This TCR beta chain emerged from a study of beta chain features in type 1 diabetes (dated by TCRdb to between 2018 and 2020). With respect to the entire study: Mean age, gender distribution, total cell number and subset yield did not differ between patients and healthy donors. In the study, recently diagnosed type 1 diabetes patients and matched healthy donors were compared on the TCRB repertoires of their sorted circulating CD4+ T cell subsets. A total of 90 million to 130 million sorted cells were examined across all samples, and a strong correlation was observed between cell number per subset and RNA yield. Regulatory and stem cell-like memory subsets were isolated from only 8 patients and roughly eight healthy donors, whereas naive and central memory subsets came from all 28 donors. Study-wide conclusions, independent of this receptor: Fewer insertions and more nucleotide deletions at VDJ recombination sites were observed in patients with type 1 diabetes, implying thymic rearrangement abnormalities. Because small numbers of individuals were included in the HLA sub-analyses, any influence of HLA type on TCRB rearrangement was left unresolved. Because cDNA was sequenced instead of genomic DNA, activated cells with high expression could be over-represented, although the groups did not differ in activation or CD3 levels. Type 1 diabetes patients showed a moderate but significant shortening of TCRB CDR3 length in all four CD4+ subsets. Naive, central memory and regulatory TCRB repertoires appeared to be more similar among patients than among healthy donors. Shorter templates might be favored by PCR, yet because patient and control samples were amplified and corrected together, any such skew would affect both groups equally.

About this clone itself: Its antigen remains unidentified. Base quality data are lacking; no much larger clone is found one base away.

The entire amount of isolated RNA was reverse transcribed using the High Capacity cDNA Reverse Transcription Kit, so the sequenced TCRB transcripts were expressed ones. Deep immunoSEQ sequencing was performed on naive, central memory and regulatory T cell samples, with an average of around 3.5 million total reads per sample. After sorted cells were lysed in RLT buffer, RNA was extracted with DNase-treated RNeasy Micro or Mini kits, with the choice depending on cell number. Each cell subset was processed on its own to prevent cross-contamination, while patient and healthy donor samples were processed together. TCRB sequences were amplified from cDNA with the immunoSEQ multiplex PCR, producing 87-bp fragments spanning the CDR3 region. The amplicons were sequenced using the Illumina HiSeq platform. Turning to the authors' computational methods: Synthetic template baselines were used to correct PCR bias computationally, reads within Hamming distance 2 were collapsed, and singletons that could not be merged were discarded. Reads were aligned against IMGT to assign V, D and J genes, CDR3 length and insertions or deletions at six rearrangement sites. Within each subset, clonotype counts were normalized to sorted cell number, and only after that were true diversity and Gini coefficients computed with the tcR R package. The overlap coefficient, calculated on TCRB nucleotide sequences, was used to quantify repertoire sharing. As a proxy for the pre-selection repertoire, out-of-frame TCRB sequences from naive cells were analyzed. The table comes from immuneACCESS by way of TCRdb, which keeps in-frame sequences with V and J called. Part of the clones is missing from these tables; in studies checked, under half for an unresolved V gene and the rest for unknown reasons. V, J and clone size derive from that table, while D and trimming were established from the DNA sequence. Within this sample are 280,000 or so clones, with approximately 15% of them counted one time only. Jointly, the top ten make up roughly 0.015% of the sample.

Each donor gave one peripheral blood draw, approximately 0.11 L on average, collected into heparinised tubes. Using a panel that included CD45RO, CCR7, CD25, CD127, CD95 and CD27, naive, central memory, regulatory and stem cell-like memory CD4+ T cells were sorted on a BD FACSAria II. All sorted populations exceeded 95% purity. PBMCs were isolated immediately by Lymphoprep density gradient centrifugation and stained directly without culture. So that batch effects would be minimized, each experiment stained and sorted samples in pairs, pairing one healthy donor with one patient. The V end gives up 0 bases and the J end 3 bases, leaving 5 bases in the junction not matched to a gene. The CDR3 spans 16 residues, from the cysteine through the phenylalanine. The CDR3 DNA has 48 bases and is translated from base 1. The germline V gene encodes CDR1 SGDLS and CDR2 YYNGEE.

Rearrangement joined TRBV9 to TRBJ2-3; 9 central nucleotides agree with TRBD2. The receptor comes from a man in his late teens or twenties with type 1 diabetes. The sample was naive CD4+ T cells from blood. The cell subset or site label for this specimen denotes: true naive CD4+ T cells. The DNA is TGTGCCAGCAGCGTAGCGCCGCGGGGGGGAACAGATACGCAGTATTTT. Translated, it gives CASSVAPRGGTDTQYF.